These 18 T cell receptor beta chains were all obtained from the same sample, sequenced in a study of read filtering for tumor transcriptome and immune sequencing (TCRdb year 2020). The reads were generated on an Illumina HiSeq 4000. Starting from around 400 ng RNA, TCR libraries were constructed with the Immunoverse kit using molecular barcoded adaptors that cover the alpha/delta and beta/gamma chains. TCRdb passed the public sequencing reads through fastp at Q25 and MiXCR, retaining productive beta sequences. When rows share a CDR3 protein, they turn into one entry using the most common DNA and genes. The sample contains 40,000 or so distinct CDR3 sequences, 12% to 15% of them found a single time. The ten largest clones add up to roughly 18% of the sample. Source material: a population of CD138-negative cells sorted from bone marrow. The cell subset or site label of this sample denotes: bone marrow mononuclear cells depleted of CD138+ plasma/myeloma cells by negative magnetic selection. These receptors were collected from a donor over 35 with multiple myeloma.

In its sample, this clonotype was seen a few times. V is TRBV3-1 and J is TRBJ2-5; TRBD1 matches at 7 bases. Germline V CDR1 and CDR2: LGHDT, YNNKEL (reference sequence). V shed 4 bases, J shed 5 bases, and the junction held 7 bases outside the gene matches. This CDR3 contains 14 residues. In DNA, the CDR3 is TGTGCCAGCAGCCCCACAGGGGATAGGGAGACCCAGTACTTC. Translated, it gives CASSPTGDRETQYF.

This clonotype appeared many times. The chain employs TRBV4-1 and TRBJ2-1; no clear D gene. The CDR3 length is 15 residues. Per germline, CDR1 MGHRA and CDR2 YSYEKL. The V end was cut by 0 bases, the J end by 2 bases, with 8 bases between. The DNA of the CDR3 is TGCGCCAGCAGCCAAGACTCAGGAGCCTACAATGAGCAGTTCTTC. This codes for CASSQDSGAYNEQFF.

This clonotype was recorded at least ten times. The genes are TRBV27 and TRBJ2-2; D is undetermined. The CDR3 is 13 amino acids. Trimming pared 3 bases from V and 5 bases from J, leaving 7 bases between. Germline lookup yields CDR1 MNHEY and CDR2 SMNVEV (reference sequence). The CDR3 spells CASSLAQTGELFF. In nucleotides, the CDR3 is TGTGCCAGCAGTTTGGCTCAGACCGGGGAGCTGTTTTTT.

The J gene is TRBJ1-2, the V gene TRBV5-1; perhaps TRBD1 as D (5 bases). Germline V gene data show CDR1 as SGHRS and CDR2 as YFSETQ. The CDR3 has 14 residues. V shed 2 bases and J shed 10 bases, with 18 bases lying between them. The CDR3 region is CASSFGLGTSAYTF. CDR3 DNA: TGCGCCAGCAGCTTCGGCCTGGGGACCTCTGCCTACACCTTC. Supplemented by reference TRBV5-1 and TRBJ1-2, the full variable domain reads KAGVTQTPRYLIKTRGQQVTLSCSPISGHRSVSWYQQTPGQGLQFLFEYFSETQRNKGNFPGRFSGRQFSNSRSEMNVSTLELGDSALYLCASSFGLGTSAYTFGSGTRLTVV.

This clonotype was counted ten times or more. The V call is TRBV21-1, the J call TRBJ1-1. TRBV21-1 has pseudogene status. The CDR3 has 14 residues. This chain's CDR3 is CASSKGASLPEAFF. As DNA, the CDR3 is TGTGCCAGCAGCAAGGGGGCTAGTCTCCCTGAAGCTTTCTTT.

This clonotype appeared many times. The rearrangement links TRBV5-1 to TRBJ2-1, with D maybe TRBD1 (5 bases). CDR1 is SGHRS, CDR2 YFSETQ, per germline. Trimming took off 0 bases at V and 4 bases at J, with 11 bases between the two ends. The CDR3 is 15 residues long. In nucleotides, the CDR3 is TGCGCCAGCAGCTTGGTAGTGACAGAATACAATGAGCAGTTCTTC. Protein sequence: CASSLVVTEYNEQFF.

This chain connects TRBV29-1 to TRBJ1-1; TRBD1 might be the D (6 bases). Between the trimmed V and J ends, which lost 4 bases and 11 bases, there was a span of 17 bases. The germline V gene has CDR1 SQVTM and CDR2 ANQGSEA. The CDR3 sequence is 12 residues long. CDR3 in DNA: TGCAGCGTTGGGGTCGGGGGCGTTCATGCTTTCTTT. The encoded protein is CSVGVGGVHAFF.

On this clonotype: A far larger clone lies a single base away; this is likely a read error. This chain uses TRBV6-6 with TRBJ2-1; the D is unclear. The CDR3 runs to 14 residues. The germline gives CDR1 MNHNY, CDR2 SVGAGI (reference sequence). The V end was cut by 0 bases, the J end by 6 bases, with 9 bases between. DNA for the CDR3: TGTGCCAGCAGTTACTCCCCTACCTGCAATGAGCAGTTCTTC. It yields the protein CASSYSPTCNEQFF.

This clonotype was counted ten times or more. The V gene is TRBV6-5, the J gene TRBJ1-3, with D unresolved. Germline V CDR1 and CDR2: MNHEY, SVGAGI. CDR3 length equals 14 residues. V dropped 4 bases and J dropped 0 bases, with 7 bases sitting between them. CDR3 nucleotides: TGTGCCAGCAGTTCCGTGAGCTCTGGAAACACCATATATTTT. Its protein is CASSSVSSGNTIYF.

This clonotype occurred many times. CDR3 coding DNA: TGCGCCAGCAGCACCGGGACACTTAACTACGAGCAGTACTTC. As protein: CASSTGTLNYEQYF. The J gene is TRBJ2-7, the V gene TRBV5-1; D may be TRBD1 (6 bases). This CDR3 has 14 residues. V lost 4 bases and J lost 3, with 14 bases in between. Germline CDR1 is SGHRS and CDR2 is YFSETQ.

As concerns this clonotype: Since a far larger clone is one base different, this is likely a read error. In DNA form, the CDR3 reads TGCGCCAGCGGGACAGGGGGCAATGAGCTGTTCTTC. Its protein is CASGTGGNELFF. The chain has TRBV10-3 and TRBJ2-1; 12 nucleotides align to TRBD1. Germline V gene lookup returns CDR1 ENHRY and CDR2 SYGVKD. The CDR3 runs 12 residues.

This clonotype was found a few times. CDR3 loop: CATSTIGGRANTGELFF. The CDR3 DNA reads TGTGCCACCAGCACCATTGGGGGGAGGGCGAACACCGGGGAGCTGTTTTTT. The rearrangement uses TRBV24-1 and TRBJ2-2; 7 bases are shared with TRBD2. The ends lost 7 bases at V and 0 bases at J; junction bases unmatched: 10. Germline V gene data show CDR1 as KGHDR and CDR2 as SFDVKD. The CDR3 covers 17 residues.

This clonotype turned up a few times. Possible read error: a much larger clone is one base away. The V call is TRBV29-1, the J call TRBJ2-3, with 7 bases matching TRBD1. J lost 1 base, V lost 8 bases, and 9 bases had no gene match. Germline-derived CDR1 and CDR2 are SQVTM and ANQGSEA. This CDR3 is 14 amino acids long. The CDR3 loop is CSPKRQGGTDTQYF. The CDR3 region has the DNA TGCAGCCCAAAGCGGCAGGGGGGCACAGATACGCAGTATTTT.

This clonotype was detected ten times or more. The germline gene is not matched at one end of the junction; a read error may be the cause. The J gene is TRBJ1-6, the V gene TRBV4-2; 10 bases align to TRBD1. The CDR3 is made up of 16 amino acids. Germline V gene sequence: CDR1 LGHNA, CDR2 YNFKEQ. DNA for the CDR3: TGTGCCAGCAGCCAAGAGATTGACAGGGGGCCTTCACCCCCCCACTTT. Its protein is CASSQEIDRGPSPPHF.

This chain joins TRBV2 and TRBJ2-1, with D possibly being TRBD2 (5 bases). The CDR3 contains 10 residues. V was shortened by 8 bases and J by 6 bases, with 5 bases between the two germline ends. Germline V gene sequence: CDR1 SNHLY, CDR2 FYNNEI. The CDR3 reads CASGGNEQFF. The DNA of the CDR3 is TGTGCCAGCGGAGGCAATGAGCAGTTCTTC.

This clonotype appeared many times. J is TRBJ1-1 and V is TRBV12-3 or TRBV12-4; 7 bases line up with TRBD1. The CDR3 loop spans 15 amino acids. Trimming took 7 bases from V and 3 from J; bases not matched to a gene: 11. In DNA form, the CDR3 reads TGTGCCAGCACTCTCCTGACAGGGTCGGACACTGAAGCTTTCTTT. Its protein is CASTLLTGSDTEAFF.

This clonotype came up many times. The chain recombines TRBV6-2 or TRBV6-3 with TRBJ1-5; D is uncertain. The V gene's germline CDR1 is MNHEY and CDR2 SVGEGT. The CDR3 loop spans 15 amino acids. Deletions cut 11 bases from V and 0 bases from J, with 17 bases between. The CDR3 spells CASTPSSASNQPQHF. In nucleotides, the CDR3 is TGTGCCTCAACCCCCTCCTCGGCTAGCAATCAGCCCCAGCATTTT.

Many counts were recorded for this clonotype. CDR3 sequence: CSASGDRDISPLHF. In DNA, the CDR3 is TGCAGTGCTAGTGGGGACAGGGATATTTCACCCCTCCACTTT. This chain connects TRBV20-1 to TRBJ1-6, with TRBD1 matching over 9 bases. Germline values: CDR1 DFQATT, CDR2 SNEGSKA (reference sequence). With V trimmed by 3 bases and J by 9 bases, 6 bases remained unmatched. This CDR3 is 14 amino acids long.